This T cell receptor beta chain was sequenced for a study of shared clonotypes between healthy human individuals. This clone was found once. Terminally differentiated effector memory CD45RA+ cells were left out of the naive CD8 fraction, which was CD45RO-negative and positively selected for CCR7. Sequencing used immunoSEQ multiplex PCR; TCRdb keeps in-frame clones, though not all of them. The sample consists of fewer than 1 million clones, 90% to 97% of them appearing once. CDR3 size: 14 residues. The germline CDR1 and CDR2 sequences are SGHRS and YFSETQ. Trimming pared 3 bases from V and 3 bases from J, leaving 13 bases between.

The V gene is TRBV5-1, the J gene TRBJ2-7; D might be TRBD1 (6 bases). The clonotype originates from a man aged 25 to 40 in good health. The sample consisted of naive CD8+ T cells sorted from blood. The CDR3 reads CASSWMDSDYEQYF. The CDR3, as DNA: TGCGCCAGCAGCTGGATGGACAGTGACTACGAGCAGTACTTC.